This entry lists 4 T cell receptor beta chains sequenced from one sample in a study of pediatric ulcerative colitis. The protocol was immunoSEQ multiplex PCR, while the TCRdb copy is restricted to in-frame clones and leaves out a portion. The top ten clones hold approximately 3.4% of a sample with roughly 64,000 clones, less than 90% of them seen once. The specimen was blood. The receptors originated from a boy between 5 and 17 years old with severe ulcerative colitis.

The CDR3 loop is CASSMGTGPHNEQFF. DNA of the CDR3: TGTGCCAGTAGTATGGGGACAGGTCCGCACAATGAGCAGTTCTTC. The chain combines TRBV19 with TRBJ2-1, with TRBD1 identical over 8 bases. This CDR3 region has 15 residues. The germline V gene has CDR1 LNHDA and CDR2 SQIVND (reference sequence). V shed 3 bases and J 5 bases; nucleotides not matched to a gene: 6.

The CDR3 sequence: CASSPSDRLKSPQPQHF. The CDR3 DNA is TGCGCCAGCAGTCCCTCGGACAGATTAAAAAGCCCACAGCCCCAGCATTTT. The V and J genes are TRBV23-1 and TRBJ1-5, with D tentatively TRBD1 (6 bases). TRBV23-1 is designated an ORF whose function remains uncertain. The CDR3 runs to 17 residues. The V gene lost 4 bases and the J gene lost 7 bases, with 23 bases spanning the gap.

This chain joins TRBV12-5 and TRBJ1-1; D remains ambiguous. CDR3 length: 16 amino acids. The V gene lost 3 bases and the J gene lost 4 bases, with 18 bases spanning the gap. Germline V gives CDR1 LGHNT, CDR2 FRNRAP. The CDR3 loop reads CASGLVGWYGGTEAFF. The CDR3 nucleotides are TGTGCTAGTGGTTTAGTGGGCTGGTACGGAGGCACTGAAGCTTTCTTT.

This chain joins TRBV11-2 and TRBJ2-3; either TRBD1 or TRBD2 may fit D (6 bases each). The V gene's germline CDR1 is SGHAT and CDR2 FQNNGV. The V end was cut by 3 bases, the J end by 8 bases, with 15 bases between. This CDR3 region has 14 residues. The CDR3 is CASSFPMEGGTQYF. The CDR3 DNA follows: TGTGCCAGCAGCTTCCCGATGGAGGGGGGTACGCAGTATTTT.